These T cell receptor beta chains were read from a single sample in a study of CD4+ T cells in melanoma. Profiled with immunoSEQ multiplex PCR; TCRdb holds only in-frame clones, not every one. The table lists roughly 10,000 clones, approximately 66% of them singletons. The sequencing sample was made of cells from a culture (not recorded whether cultured in vitro). Source of these receptors: a human donor with melanoma. Both conserved end residues are part of each CDR3.

TRBV13	CASSSLKTVNYGYTF
TRBV2	CASRYDSSSYEQYF
TRBV5-1	CASSLLAGGANTGELFF
TRBV1	CTSSQAAEETQYF
TRBV18	CASSPPNRVGETQYF
TRBV19	CASSIGQGSAGYTF
TRBV4-1	CASSLSGADTGELFF
TRBV19	CASSNLTRQRYF
TRBV5-1	CASSPPGTSGSGEQFF
TRBV5-8	CASSLVGGPIAYEQYF
TRBV10-3	CAISEFERGGNYGYTF
TRBV7-9	CASSPSRGAYEQFF
TRBV7-2	CASSLFGPGLTEAFF
TRBV27	CASSYRQGVGSPLHF
TRBV6-1	CASSEASASLYGYTF
TRBV5-1	CASSLGRGETQYF
TRBV5-6	CASSLYGQGLNSYEQYF
TRBV10-3	CAIRGQGPNYGYTF
TRBV5-6	CASTGGGLKEDTEAFF
TRBV7-3	CASSPTGLQETQYF
TRBV7-2	CASSLQPGTNEKLFF
TRBV5-4	CASSLGGRQETQYF
TRBV4-1	CASSQDSGAASSYEQYF
TRBV6-6	CASNRGDNQPQHF
TRBV2	CASTFPLSYEQYF
TRBV12-5	CASGSGQGENIQYF
TRBV6-1	CAIRIAGTDTQYF
TRBV7-9	CASSPTGRGANVLTF
TRBV6-4	CASSDTKRGGPYNEQFF
TRBV30	CGGTGSNEKLFF
TRBV7-9	CASSSDWENEQFF
TRBV27	CASSLRGSRGRWSNQPQHF
TRBV7-2	CASSLVPGLGNQPQHF
TRBV6-1	CASNRVGVNEAFF
TRBV9	CASSETGARNTEAFF
TRBV7-2	CASSLVGGGQPQHF
TRBV7-9	CASSSRWDSPLHF
TRBV4-1	CASSQGPGPITDTQYF
TRBV7-3	CASSFGDTANEQFF
TRBV7-9	CASSLISPNEKLFF
TRBV11-1	CASSLATGALGETQYF
TRBV6-6	CASSYSYSDYGYTF